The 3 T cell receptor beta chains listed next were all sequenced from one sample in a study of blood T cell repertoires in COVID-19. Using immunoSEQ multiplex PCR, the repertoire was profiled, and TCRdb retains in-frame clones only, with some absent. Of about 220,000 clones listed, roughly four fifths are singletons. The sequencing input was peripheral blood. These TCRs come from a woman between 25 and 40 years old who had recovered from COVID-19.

The CDR3 DNA is TGTGCCAGCAGCTTAACGGGAACTAGCGGGTCAAACAATGAGCAGTTCTTC. It yields the protein CASSLTGTSGSNNEQFF. The rearrangement uses TRBV7-3 and TRBJ2-1; 9 bases map to TRBD2. The germline CDR1 and CDR2 sequences are SGHTA and FQGTGA. V lost 0 bases, J lost 5 bases, and 8 bases stayed unmatched. This CDR3 comprises 17 residues.

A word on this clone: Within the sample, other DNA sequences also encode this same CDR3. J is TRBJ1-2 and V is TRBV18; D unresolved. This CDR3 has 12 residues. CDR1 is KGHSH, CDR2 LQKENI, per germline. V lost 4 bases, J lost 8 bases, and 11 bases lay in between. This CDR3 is CASSRPQYGYTF. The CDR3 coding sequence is TGTGCCAGCTCACGCCCACAATACGGCTACACCTTC. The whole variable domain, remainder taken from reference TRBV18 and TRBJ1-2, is NAGVMQNPRHLVRRRGQEARLRCSPMKGHSHVYWYRQLPEEGLKFMVYLQKENIIDESGMPKERFSAEFPKEGPSILRIQQVVRGDSAAYFCASSRPQYGYTFGSGTRLTVV.

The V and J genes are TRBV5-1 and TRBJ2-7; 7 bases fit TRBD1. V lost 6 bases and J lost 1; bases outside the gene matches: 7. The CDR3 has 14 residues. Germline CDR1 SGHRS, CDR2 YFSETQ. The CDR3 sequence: CASNEGARSYEQYF. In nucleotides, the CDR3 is TGCGCCAGCAACGAGGGGGCCCGGTCCTACGAGCAGTACTTC.